This T cell receptor beta chain was captured by sequencing in a study of blood T cells in healthy people across ages (dated by TCRdb to the mid-2010s). Concerning the study at large: In model experiments, template switching captured roughly one uniquely barcoded TCR beta cDNA molecule for every two T cells. Donors were grouped into four age groups: young (average roughly 15 years), middle-aged (roughly 38), aged (over 55) and long-lived (82). Age-related changes in TCR beta repertoire diversity were measured in the study by deep sequencing normalized with unique cDNA molecular identifiers. For two donors (one aged 18 to 30 and one aged 80 or older), the study analyzed two additional independent replicas of 1 million unique cDNA reads from the same blood draw. To avoid experimental bias, donors of different ages were spread randomly across the sequencing lanes. On the study overall, not on this receptor specifically: Estimates of total diversity from one million sequenced T cells were regarded as lower bounds and underestimates. As age increased, observed TCR beta diversity per million T cells dropped in a roughly linear way, and a significant reduction was already evident by age about 40. Bulk unsorted PBMC profiling prevented conclusive comparison of naive and antigen-experienced compartments. A strong correlation was found between observed TCR beta diversity and the percentage of naive T cells measured by flow cytometry. Compared with the aged group, more naive CD4+ T cells, fewer expanded clones and increased TCR diversity were shown by the long-lived group, suggesting age selection. Because donor CMV infection status was unknown, age-related changes in expanded clonotypes were potentially confounded.

Library creation used 5' RACE. The sequencing machine was an Illumina HiSeq 2500. A second 7 to 11 cycle PCR used a sample-barcoded 5' primer and a J-beta primer mix. Each TCR beta cDNA molecule received a unique molecular identifier from a template-switch 5' adaptor carrying 12 random nucleotides. Each sample yielded at least 3 million CDR3-containing paired-end reads. The Mint cDNA synthesis kit, primed by a TRBC-specific oligonucleotide, was used to synthesize first-strand cDNA from all RNA. Following uracil-DNA glycosylase treatment, all cDNA underwent a first 18-cycle PCR with the universal primers M1SS and BC2_uni_R. The paper's processing steps were these. Normalization of each sample was performed by random selection of 1 million high-quality reads, each carrying a distinct molecular identifier. Instead of being binned into consensus sequences, reads with shared molecular identifiers were discarded. MiTCR, with a Q25 quality threshold and the strictest error-elimination algorithm, was used for CDR3 identification, clonotype clustering and error correction. A nonparametric unseen species model using Euler transformation provided a lower-bound estimate of total TCR beta diversity. In TCRdb, the public reads were trimmed at Q25 with fastp and aligned with MiXCR, with productive beta chains retained. For every CDR3 protein sequence, its rows merge into one entry that carries the most common genes and DNA. The V and J calls were not made by the authors but by TCRdb's processing. Here the sample has roughly 680,000 distinct CDR3 sequences; roughly half occur a single time. Less than 15% of the sample belongs to the ten largest clones.

From the germline V gene, CDR1 is SNHLY and CDR2 is FYNNEI. Spanning cysteine to phenylalanine, the CDR3 consists of 15 amino acids. CDR3 DNA is the only sequence kept; it has 45 bases, read in frame from the first base. V is reduced by 3 bases and J by 0 bases, leaving a spacing of 6 bases between them. The 39 donors, aged about 6 to 90 years, were systemically healthy Caucasian individuals from Russia. Each donor gave approximately 10 milliliters of peripheral blood, collected into EDTA-treated Vacutainer tubes. Ficoll-Paque density-gradient centrifugation was used to isolate PBMCs, with at least 6.5 million per sample. Trizol reagent was used to extract total RNA from PBMCs, with at least 5 micrograms per sample. Naive CD45RAhigh/CD27high T cell percentages were measured by flow cytometry on a PBMC aliquot from every donor. This clonotype was seen at least ten times. Its antigen target is currently unknown. Nothing much larger sits one base from this clone, and base qualities are not available.

Sample: blood. The sequence came from a woman aged 80 or over in good health. This chain is built from TRBV2 and TRBJ2-6; perhaps TRBD2 is the D gene, with 5 bases matching. The DNA sequence follows: TGTGCCAGCAGTGATGACTACTCTGGGGCCAACGTCCTGACTTTC. Its coded protein is CASSDDYSGANVLTF.